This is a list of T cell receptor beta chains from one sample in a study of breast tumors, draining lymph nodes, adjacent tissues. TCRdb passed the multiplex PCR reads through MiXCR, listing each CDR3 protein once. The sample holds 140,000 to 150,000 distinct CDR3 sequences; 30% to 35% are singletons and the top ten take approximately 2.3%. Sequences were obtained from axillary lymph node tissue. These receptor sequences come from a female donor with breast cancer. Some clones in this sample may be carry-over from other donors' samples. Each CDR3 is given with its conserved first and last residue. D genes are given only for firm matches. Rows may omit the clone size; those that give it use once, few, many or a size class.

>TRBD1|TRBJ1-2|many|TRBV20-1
TGCAGTGCTAGGGTTACCGGGACAGGGGGCTATGGCTACACCTTC
CSARVTGTGGYGYTF
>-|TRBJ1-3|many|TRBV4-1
TGCGCCAGCAGCCAAGAAAACAGGGTTTTAAACACCATATATTTT
CASSQENRVLNTIYF
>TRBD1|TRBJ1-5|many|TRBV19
TGTGCCAGTAGTATATCAGGGACAGGGAGCAATCAGCCCCAGCATTTT
CASSISGTGSNQPQHF
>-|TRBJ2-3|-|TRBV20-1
TGCAGTGCTAGAGAGGTCGGGGATTACAATGAGCAGTATTTT
CSAREVGDYNEQYF
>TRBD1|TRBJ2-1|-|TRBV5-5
TGTGCCAGCAGCGCCGACGGACAGGGGGGGAATGAGCAGTTCTTC
CASSADGQGGNEQFF
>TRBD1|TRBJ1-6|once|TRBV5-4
TGTGCCAGCAGCTTCCGGGGACAGGGGTCGTTCAACTTT
CASSFRGQGSFNF
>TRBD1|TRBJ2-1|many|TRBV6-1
TGTGCCAGCAGAAACAGGGGCCACAATGAGCAGTTCTTC
CASRNRGHNEQFF
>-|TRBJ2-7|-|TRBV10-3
TGTGCCATCAGCCTGGGAAGGTCCTACGAGCAGTACTTC
CAISLGRSYEQYF
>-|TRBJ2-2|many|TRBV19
TGTGCCAGTACCCCACGTTTCTCCGGGGAGCTGTTTTTT
CASTPRFSGELFF
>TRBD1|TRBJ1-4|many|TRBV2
TGTGCCTTTACCGGGACAGGGGCACCAAGAGGCGGTGAAAAACTGTTTTTT
CAFTGTGAPRGGEKLFF
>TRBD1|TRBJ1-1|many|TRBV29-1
TGCAGCGTGGAAAGACAGGGCGACACTGAAGCTTTCTTT
CSVERQGDTEAFF
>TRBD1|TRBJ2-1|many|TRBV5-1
TGCGCCAGCACCCCTGGGACAGGGGGCTCCTACAATGAGCAGTTCTTC
CASTPGTGGSYNEQFF